These 29 T cell receptor beta chains were all obtained from the same sample, sequenced in a study of CD8 T cells in ankylosing spondylitis. TCRdb itself ran the 5' RACE reads through MiXCR, one entry per CDR3 protein. Of around 770,000 distinct CDR3 sequences listed, approximately 12% are singletons. Study-level results: What appeared characteristic of ankylosing spondylitis blood was a TCR beta motif of fewer than ten highly homologous variants.

These receptors have no known antigen. Sequenced: blood, either unsorted or a sorted T cell fraction (not recorded which). These receptors were collected from a male donor with ankylosing spondylitis.

CDR3: CASSLVPPSGGARTDTQYF. CDR3 DNA: TGCGCCAGCAGCTTGGTTCCCCCCTCGGGGGGGGCGAGGACAGATACGCAGTATTTT. The chain has TRBV5-1 and TRBJ2-3, with TRBD2 matching 8 bases. Germline V gene sequence: CDR1 SGHRS, CDR2 YFSETQ. The CDR3 runs to 19 residues. V trimming: 0 bases; J trimming: 3 bases; junction bases outside the gene matches: 15.

This clonotype was seen more than once but under ten times. Sequence at one end of the junction differs from germline and may be a read error. The V call is TRBV20-1, the J call TRBJ1-3; 7 positions agree with TRBD1. There are 14 residues in the CDR3. CDR1 and CDR2 from the germline V gene are DFQATT and SNEGSKA (reference sequence). The CDR3 sequence: CSARDRTGGDTIYF. CDR3 coding DNA: TGCAGTGCTAGAGATCGGACAGGTGGAGACACCATATATTTT.

The chain is built from TRBV6-6 and TRBJ2-5; no definite D call. Germline CDR1 MNHNY, CDR2 SVGAGI (reference sequence). CDR3 length equals 13 residues. V was cut by 4 bases and J by 4 bases, with 10 bases left in between. The CDR3 region has the DNA TGTGCCAGCAGTTCAGCCCCCGGAGAGACCCAGTACTTC. Its translation: CASSSAPGETQYF.

V usage is TRBV2 and J usage is TRBJ2-3; D unresolved. CDR3 length equals 10 residues. V lost 7 bases to trimming and J lost 9 bases, with 8 bases between them. The germline V gene encodes CDR1 SNHLY and CDR2 FYNNEI. The CDR3 here is CASKRGTQYF. CDR3 sequence (DNA): TGTGCCAGCAAACGCGGAACGCAGTATTTT.

The chain carries TRBV7-9 and TRBJ2-1; maybe TRBD2 (6 bases). The ends were cut back, 3 bases at V and 7 bases at J, with 16 bases in the middle. This CDR3 region has 15 residues. Germline CDR1 reads SEHNR; CDR2 reads FQNEAQ (reference sequence). CDR3 nucleotide sequence: TGTGCCAGCAGCTTCCGGGGGACCGTCGGGAATGAGCAGTTCTTC. Protein product: CASSFRGTVGNEQFF.

This clonotype was counted between two and nine times. J is TRBJ2-3 and V is TRBV14; D possibly uses TRBD1 or TRBD2 (5 bases each). The CDR3 is made up of 15 amino acids. The germline CDR1 and CDR2 sequences are SGHDN and FVKESK. V lost 4 bases, J lost 2 bases, and 13 bases lay in between. CDR3 sequence: CASSLLGTHTDTQYF. DNA for the CDR3: TGTGCCAGCAGCCTATTAGGGACCCACACAGATACGCAGTATTTT.

V gene TRBV27 combines with J gene TRBJ2-6; tentative D call: TRBD1 (5 bases). The CDR3 has 16 residues. V lost 5 bases and J 4 bases, leaving 15 bases between the germline ends. Germline values: CDR1 MNHEY, CDR2 SMNVEV (reference sequence). As DNA, the CDR3 is TGTGCCAGCAGTCGATTAGGGGTCGGCGGGGCCAACGTCCTGACTTTC. Amino acid sequence: CASSRLGVGGANVLTF.

The genes are TRBV4-2 and TRBJ2-3; no reliable D call. CDR1 and CDR2 from the germline V gene are LGHNA and YNFKEQ. V dropped 0 bases and J dropped 11 bases, with 15 bases sitting between them. This CDR3 has 14 residues. In DNA form, the CDR3 reads TGTGCCAGCAGCCAAGATGAAGTGGGCGAGTTGCAGTATTTT. Its translation: CASSQDEVGELQYF.

The genes are TRBV18 and TRBJ2-1; D possibly uses TRBD1 or TRBD2 (5 bases each). V was pared by 3 bases and J by 6 bases, with 12 bases between. Germline CDR1 KGHSH, CDR2 LQKENI. This CDR3 is built from 14 residues. CDR3 residues: CASSPLGTSNEQFF. The CDR3 bases are TGTGCCAGCTCACCCCTCGGGACCTCCAATGAGCAGTTCTTC.

The genes are TRBV6-2 or TRBV6-3 and TRBJ2-5; no clear D gene. Trimming took off 6 bases at V and 2 bases at J, with 19 bases between the two ends. This CDR3 region has 16 residues. CDR1 MNHEY and CDR2 SVGEGT come from the germline V gene. CDR3 nucleotide sequence: TGTGCCAGCAGCCTATTACTGGGTGCACTTCAAGAGACCCAGTACTTC. Its translation: CASSLLLGALQETQYF.

This clonotype was picked up a small number of times. The chain recombines TRBV9 with TRBJ2-2; perhaps TRBD2 as D (7 bases). In germline, CDR1 is SGDLS, CDR2 YYNGEE. The V gene lost 6 bases and the J gene lost 3 bases, with 18 bases spanning the gap. The CDR3 runs 16 residues. For the CDR3, the DNA is TGTGCCAGCACCGCCCGGGGGGCAACGGACACCGGGGAGCTGTTTTTT. It encodes CASTARGATDTGELFF.

This clonotype has only a few counts. The rearrangement joins TRBV21-1 to TRBJ2-3; TRBD2 reflects the table's D call only, with no check against the DNA. TRBV21-1 is a pseudogene locus. The CDR3 is made up of 14 amino acids. The CDR3 sequence is CASSKAGGVDTQYF. The CDR3 bases are TGTGCCAGCAGCAAAGCGGGAGGGGTAGATACGCAGTATTTT.

V and J are TRBV6-2 or TRBV6-3 and TRBJ2-7; TRBD2 agrees at 10 bases. J gave up 4 bases and V 8 bases, and 5 bases lay outside the gene matches. The germline CDR1 and CDR2 sequences are MNHEY and SVGEGT. This CDR3 comprises 13 residues. The CDR3 protein is CASEAGGIYEQYF. In DNA form, the CDR3 reads TGTGCCAGCGAAGCGGGGGGGATATACGAGCAGTACTTC.

In this sample, this clonotype turned up a few times. V gene TRBV14 combines with J gene TRBJ2-4; D remains unclear. CDR3 length: 13 residues. The germline V gene encodes CDR1 SGHDN and CDR2 FVKESK. V lost 6 bases and J 0 bases, leaving 6 bases between the germline ends. CDR3 region: CASSVTAKNIQYF. CDR3 nucleotide sequence: TGTGCCAGCAGTGTTACAGCCAAAAACATTCAGTACTTC.

CDR3 sequence reads: CASAMRQGKKYGYTF. As DNA, the CDR3 is TGTGCCAGTGCGATGAGACAGGGAAAAAAATATGGCTACACCTTC. V gene TRBV19 combines with J gene TRBJ1-2; 7 positions agree with TRBD1. The V gene end was trimmed by 8 bases and the J gene end by 5 bases; junction bases not matched to a gene: 14. The CDR3 sequence is 15 residues long. Germline assignment: CDR1 LNHDA and CDR2 SQIVND (reference sequence).

The chain employs TRBV10-3 and TRBJ2-7; 10 nucleotides match TRBD2. The CDR3 extends over 19 amino acids. V was pared by 0 bases and J by 0 bases, with 11 bases of the junction left unmatched. Germline V gene data show CDR1 as ENHRY and CDR2 as SYGVKD. The CDR3 loop is CAISESGRGPSGSSYEQYF. CDR3 DNA: TGTGCCATCAGTGAGTCGGGCAGGGGGCCTAGCGGGAGCTCCTACGAGCAGTACTTC.

This clonotype has more than one count but fewer than ten. The chain joins TRBV5-1 to TRBJ2-1; 11 bases agree with TRBD2. The CDR3 spans 15 residues. J was trimmed by 8 bases and V by 4 bases; bases with no gene match: 8. The V gene's germline CDR1 is SGHRS and CDR2 YFSETQ. This chain's CDR3 is CASSALAGGPYEQFF. As DNA, the CDR3 is TGCGCCAGCAGCGCCTTAGCGGGAGGGCCGTATGAGCAGTTCTTC.

The CDR3 loop reads CASSLYSKNTEAFF. The CDR3 DNA reads TGTGCCAGCAGCCTATACAGTAAGAACACTGAAGCTTTCTTT. The chain combines TRBV12-3 or TRBV12-4 with TRBJ1-1, with unresolved D. V was shortened by 6 bases and J by 1 base, with 12 bases between the two germline ends. The CDR3 has 14 residues.

This clonotype occurred a few times. This chain links TRBV20-1 with TRBJ1-4; tentative D call: TRBD1 (5 bases). V lost 3 bases, J lost 7 bases, and 18 bases lay in between. Germline V CDR1 and CDR2: DFQATT, SNEGSKA (reference sequence). The CDR3 consists of 15 residues. The CDR3 DNA follows: TGCAGTGCTAGTACGGCACGGGCAGGGAGTGAAAAACTGTTTTTT. Its protein is CSASTARAGSEKLFF.

The V gene is TRBV6-1, the J gene TRBJ1-5, with TRBD1 identical over 8 bases. V was pared by 2 bases and J by 7 bases, with 4 bases of the junction left unmatched. The CDR3 totals 14 residues. Germline V CDR1 and CDR2: MNHNS, SASEGT. The DNA for the CDR3 is TGTGCCAGCAGTGAACGGACAGGGAAACAGCCCCAGCATTTT. It codes for CASSERTGKQPQHF.

There are many counts of this clonotype. This chain uses TRBV6-1 with TRBJ1-1; TRBD1 aligns across 8 bases. The V segment lost 7 bases and the J segment 4 bases; nucleotides outside the gene matches: 8. Germline lookup yields CDR1 MNHNS and CDR2 SASEGT. The CDR3 loop spans 14 amino acids. The CDR3 DNA reads TGTGCCAGCAAGCGAGGGCAGGGGGCCACTGAAGCTTTCTTT. It translates to CASKRGQGATEAFF.

Ten or more counts support this clonotype. The chain uses TRBV6-5 and TRBJ1-6; 7 positions match TRBD1. J lost 8 bases, V lost 4 bases, and 8 bases had no gene match. The germline V gene encodes CDR1 MNHEY and CDR2 SVGAGI. The CDR3 consists of 15 residues. The CDR3, as DNA: TGTGCCAGCAGTTCCTTTCGACAGGGTTATTCACCCCTCCACTTT. Translating it yields CASSSFRQGYSPLHF.

This rearrangement joins TRBV12-3 or TRBV12-4 to TRBJ1-4; possibly TRBD1 for D (5 bases). The CDR3 has 16 residues. Trimming shortened V by 6 bases and J by 4 bases, and 18 bases separated the two germline ends. In DNA, the CDR3 is TGTGCCAGCAGGATGGACATACACGAGGATAATGAAAAACTGTTTTTT. Protein product: CASRMDIHEDNEKLFF.

At least ten counts were recorded for this clonotype. This sequence joins TRBV7-8 and TRBJ2-1; 11 bases map to TRBD2. The junction had 5 bases not matched to a gene; V was cut back by 1 base and J by 6 bases. Germline V gene data show CDR1 as SGHVS and CDR2 as FQNEAQ. The CDR3 is made up of 16 amino acids. The CDR3 loop reads CASSLELAGVSNEQFF. DNA for the CDR3: TGTGCCAGCAGCTTAGAACTAGCGGGAGTAAGCAATGAGCAGTTCTTC.

V usage is TRBV5-1 and J usage is TRBJ2-3; 7 nucleotides match TRBD2. Per the germline V gene, CDR1 is SGHRS and CDR2 is YFSETQ. J gave up 1 base and V 2 bases, and 7 bases lay outside the gene matches. The CDR3 is 16 residues long. This CDR3 is CASSFVEGRGTDTQYF. The CDR3 DNA is TGCGCCAGCAGCTTCGTCGAGGGGAGGGGCACAGATACGCAGTATTTT.

This clonotype turned up a few times. The chain joins TRBV20-1 to TRBJ1-2; D remains ambiguous. V lost 2 bases, J lost 8 bases, and 12 bases lay in between. The CDR3 length is 12 residues. Germline values: CDR1 DFQATT, CDR2 SNEGSKA (reference sequence). The DNA for the CDR3 is TGCAGTGCTAGATACGCCTTTGGGGGCTACACCTTC. This translates into CSARYAFGGYTF.

V and J are TRBV6-1 and TRBJ2-5, with TRBD1 matching over 11 bases. Germline loops: CDR1 MNHNS, CDR2 SASEGT. J lost 4 bases, V lost 5 bases, and 6 bases had no gene match. The CDR3 covers 15 residues. The CDR3: CASSPGQGASETQYF. CDR3 coding DNA: TGTGCCAGCAGTCCCGGACAGGGGGCTTCAGAGACCCAGTACTTC.

The sample holds a few counts of this clonotype. This chain links TRBV13 with TRBJ2-7; the match to TRBD2 covers 13 bases. The CDR3 contains 15 residues. V lost 4 bases to trimming and J lost 13 bases; unmatched junction nucleotides: 13. Per germline, CDR1 PRHDT and CDR2 FYEKMQ (reference sequence). The CDR3 DNA is TGTGCCAGCAGCTCACTCGGGACTAGCGGGGTGCCAGGATACTTC. Its translation: CASSSLGTSGVPGYF.

V and J are TRBV6-2 or TRBV6-3 and TRBJ2-3; weak D call: TRBD2 (6 bases). Trimming removed 0 bases at V and 4 bases at J, with 11 bases between. The germline V gene encodes CDR1 MNHEY and CDR2 SVGEGT. This CDR3 has 15 amino acids. The CDR3 protein is CASSYSIAGPDTQYF. The CDR3, as DNA: TGTGCCAGCAGTTACTCGATTGCGGGGCCAGATACGCAGTATTTT.